Here is one T cell receptor beta chain with its context. Sequencing used immunoSEQ multiplex PCR; TCRdb keeps in-frame clones, though not all of them. This sample yields tens of thousands of clones, of which 60% to 85% are seen a single time; approximately 21% belongs to the top ten. This sample was included in a study of blood T cell repertoires in COVID-19. V was trimmed by 3 bases and J by 5 bases, leaving 19 bases between them. Germline V gene data show CDR1 as KGHSH and CDR2 as LQKENI. The CDR3 has 16 residues. Sequencing input: peripheral blood. The source is an older man with acute or convalescent COVID-19. The rearrangement joins TRBV18 to TRBJ2-5; possibly TRBD1 for D (6 bases). The CDR3 DNA reads as TGTGCCAGCTCACCGGGGGCAGGAACCTTTGGGGAGACCCAGTACTTC. This encodes CASSPGAGTFGETQYF.